These T cell receptor beta chains were read from a single sample in a study of shared clonotypes between healthy human individuals. Libraries were prepared by immunoSEQ multiplex PCR; TCRdb keeps only in-frame clonotypes and omits some of them. Of 2 million to 3 million clones listed, approximately 92% are singletons. The sample comprised naive CD4+ T cells sorted from blood. These receptors were obtained from a young man in good health. Each CDR3 is given with its conserved first and last residue. Each record gives: J gene, D gene, clone size, V gene, CDR3 protein, CDR3 DNA. D genes are given only for firm matches. Only some rows state a clone size, as once, few, many or a class for expanded clones.

TRBJ1-3 - - TRBV5-5 CASSLKFSGNTIYF TGTGCCAGCAGCTTGAAGTTCTCTGGAAACACCATATATTTT
TRBJ2-3 - once TRBV30 CAWTPLGGRGNTQYF TGTGCCTGGACGCCCCTGGGCGGCCGAGGCAATACGCAGTATTTT
TRBJ2-3 TRBD1 - TRBV7-3 CASSLGQGEIDTQYF TGTGCCAGCAGCTTGGGACAGGGGGAGATAGATACGCAGTATTTT
TRBJ2-7 - - TRBV5-1 CASSFEAASPEQYF TGCGCCAGCAGCTTTGAAGCGGCGTCCCCCGAGCAGTACTTC
TRBJ1-2 TRBD1 once TRBV6-4 CASSPGQPKGGYGYTF TGTGCCAGCAGCCCGGGACAGCCTAAGGGGGGCTATGGCTACACCTTC
TRBJ2-5 - - TRBV30 CAWSVQDSLETQYF TGTGCCTGGAGTGTACAGGATAGCTTAGAGACCCAGTACTTC
TRBJ1-5 - - TRBV19 CASSPLGDQPQHF TGTGCCAGTAGTCCCCTTGGCGATCAGCCCCAGCATTTT
TRBJ1-1 - few TRBV18 CASSPLGNTEAFF TGTGCCAGCTCACCGTTAGGGAACACTGAAGCTTTCTTT
TRBJ2-3 TRBD2 - TRBV5-4 CASSRVGGGSDTQYF TGTGCCAGCAGCCGTGTGGGGGGGGGTTCAGATACGCAGTATTTT
TRBJ2-7 - - TRBV28 CASSLPTVGVGEQYF TGTGCCAGCAGTTTGCCGACAGTAGGGGTGGGCGAGCAGTACTTC